This TCR beta chain is from a study of T cells in localized non-small cell lung cancer. Sequencing was performed with immunoSEQ multiplex PCR; in TCRdb, only in-frame clones are kept and a portion is missing. The sample comprises some 52,000 clones, roughly 85% of which are singletons, and over 15% rests with the top ten. The CDR3 has 15 amino acids. Between the trimmed V and J ends, which lost 6 bases and 2 bases, there was a span of 17 bases. Germline CDR1 is MNHEY and CDR2 is SVGAGI. The study's findings and limits: Sequencing was restricted to one tumor region; therefore, heterogeneity remains possible.

A word on this clone: The antigen is unknown.

The gene calls are TRBV6-5 and TRBJ2-7, with D hard to call. The material was peripheral blood, obtained before any cancer treatment. The TCR originated in a male donor aged 60 or over with stage III squamous cell lung carcinoma. CDR3 loop: CASSFDRKAPYEQYF. Here the CDR3 DNA reads TGTGCCAGCAGCTTCGACCGAAAAGCCCCCTACGAGCAGTACTTC.